These 24 T cell receptor beta chains were sequenced from one sample in a study of blood T cell repertoires in COVID-19. The repertoire was sequenced with immunoSEQ multiplex PCR; TCRdb's copy has only in-frame clones and lacks some. The data contain some 70,000 clones, approximately 92% of them seen just once; the ten biggest clones take up around 8.7%. The sequenced sample was peripheral blood. These receptors were collected from a man over 45 with active COVID-19.

The chain is built from TRBV5-6 and TRBJ2-5; D might be TRBD1 (6 bases). CDR3 length equals 13 residues. Germline CDR1 and CDR2: SGHDT and YYEEEE. Trimming stripped 3 bases from V and 5 bases from J, with 11 bases between. The CDR3 is CASSSQGWETQYF. CDR3 nucleotides: TGTGCCAGCAGCTCCCAGGGGTGGGAGACCCAGTACTTC.

The V gene is TRBV19, the J gene TRBJ1-6; D uncertain. Looked up from germline, CDR1 is LNHDA and CDR2 is SQIVND (reference sequence). CDR3 size: 13 residues. V was trimmed by 4 bases and J by 6 bases, leaving 7 bases between them. The CDR3 DNA follows: TGTGCCAGTAGTACCGGCGGTAATTCACCCCTCCACTTT. This sequence encodes CASSTGGNSPLHF.

The J gene is TRBJ1-3, the V gene TRBV10-3, with D unresolved. Germline CDR1 is ENHRY and CDR2 is SYGVKD. V shed 6 bases and J shed 10 bases, with 16 bases lying between them. There are 13 residues in the CDR3. For the CDR3, the DNA is TGTGCCATCAGCCCGGGAGAGGAACGGACCATATATTTT. Translating it yields CAISPGEERTIYF.

This clone was counted once. The gene calls are TRBV9 and TRBJ2-2; weak D call: TRBD1 (6 bases). V gave up 3 bases and J gave up 3 bases, with 12 bases separating them. The CDR3 extends over 15 amino acids. Germline V gives CDR1 SGDLS, CDR2 YYNGEE. The CDR3 DNA reads as TGTGCCAGCAGCGCACAGGGCTCGCACACCGGGGAGCTGTTTTTT. Translated: CASSAQGSHTGELFF.

The chain carries TRBV5-1 and TRBJ2-7; TRBD2 agrees at 8 bases. Trimming took 0 bases from V and 4 from J; bases not matched to a gene: 3. From germline, CDR1 is SGHRS and CDR2 YFSETQ. CDR3 length equals 14 residues. The CDR3 DNA reads as TGCGCCAGCAGCTTGGGAGCGGGGGTATACGAGCAGTACTTC. Translated: CASSLGAGVYEQYF.

The CDR3 loop is CASSEWANQPQHF. The CDR3 nucleotides are TGTGCCAGCAGTGAATGGGCGAATCAGCCCCAGCATTTT. This rearrangement joins TRBV2 to TRBJ1-5; D is unresolved. This CDR3 comprises 13 residues. CDR1 SNHLY and CDR2 FYNNEI come from the germline V gene. V shed 2 bases and J shed 4 bases, with 6 bases lying between them.

The CDR3 coding sequence is TGTGCCAGCAGTTACAGTGGGGGCCGCAAATCTCAGGGGACTGAAGCTTTCTTT. This sequence encodes CASSYSGGRKSQGTEAFF. The V and J genes are TRBV6-2 or TRBV6-3 and TRBJ1-1; possible D gene TRBD1, 6 bases. The length of the CDR3 is 18 residues. V shed 2 bases and J shed 5 bases, with 24 bases lying between them. Germline CDR1 is MNHEY and CDR2 is SVGEGT.

The CDR3 protein is CASSYSGRGETQYF. The CDR3 DNA reads TGTGCCAGCAGTTACTCCGGCAGGGGAGAGACCCAGTACTTC. This sequence joins TRBV6-6 and TRBJ2-5; the D gene is possibly TRBD1 (6 bases). Between the trimmed V and J ends, which lost 0 bases and 4 bases, there was a span of 9 bases. The CDR3 has 14 amino acids. Germline V gene lookup returns CDR1 MNHNY and CDR2 SVGAGI (reference sequence).

The chain is built from TRBV29-1 and TRBJ2-5, with 9 bases fitting TRBD1. CDR3 size: 15 residues. CDR1 and CDR2 from the germline V gene are SQVTM and ANQGSEA. The ends lost 4 bases at V and 2 bases at J; junction bases unmatched: 8. The CDR3 bases are TGCAGCGTTGGAGGGGACAGGGCAGGTCAAGAGACCCAGTACTTC. This sequence encodes CSVGGDRAGQETQYF.

The chain is built from TRBV11-2 and TRBJ1-2, with 9 bases that match TRBD1. This CDR3 has 15 amino acids. Unmatched junction bases numbered 14, after V lost 7 bases and J lost 8 bases. Germline loops: CDR1 SGHAT, CDR2 FQNNGV. CDR3 nucleotide sequence: TGTGCCAGCAAAGGGGACAGGGCCCCGGTCGTCGGCTACACCTTC. Protein: CASKGDRAPVVGYTF.

The chain employs TRBV28 and TRBJ2-7; TRBD1 might be the D (6 bases). CDR1 and CDR2 (germline): MDHEN, SYDVKM. V lost 5 bases and J 0 bases, leaving 17 bases between the germline ends. The CDR3 extends over 16 amino acids. CDR3 sequence reads: CASSTHRADSSYEQYF. CDR3 in DNA: TGTGCCAGCAGTACGCACAGGGCCGATAGCTCCTACGAGCAGTACTTC.

The chain recombines TRBV7-6 with TRBJ2-3, with TRBD1 as a possible D gene (5 bases). Between the trimmed V and J ends, which lost 9 bases and 6 bases, there was a span of 22 bases. This CDR3 has 15 residues. Germline CDR1 is SGHVS and CDR2 is FNYEAQ. CDR3 protein: CASRESGIAGDTQYF. CDR3 in DNA: TGTGCCAGTCGTGAATCAGGGATCGCCGGGGATACGCAGTATTTT. Looking up the rest from reference TRBV7-6 and TRBJ2-3 gives the full variable domain: GAGVSQSPRYKVTKRGQDVALRCDPISGHVSLYWYRQALGQGPEFLTYFNYEAQQDKSGLPNDRFSAERPEGSISTLTIQRTEQRDSAMYRCASRESGIAGDTQYFGPGTRLTVL.

This clone was seen only a few times. This rearrangement joins TRBV7-8 to TRBJ1-6, with TRBD1 as a possible D gene (6 bases). From germline, CDR1 is SGHVS and CDR2 FQNEAQ. The V end was cut by 5 bases, the J end by 7 bases, with 21 bases between. The CDR3 runs 17 residues. The DNA of the CDR3 is TGTGCCAGCAGCATTTCTCAGGGGTACCCTTTCAATTCACCCCTCCACTTT. Its protein product is CASSISQGYPFNSPLHF.

The chain joins TRBV2 to TRBJ2-1; 11 bases are shared with TRBD2. The CDR3 totals 15 residues. Germline CDR1 is SNHLY and CDR2 is FYNNEI. The junction had 13 bases not matched to a gene; V was cut back by 10 bases and J by 8 bases. The CDR3 nucleotides read TGTGCCACGAGAAGAGATAGCGGGGGGGTGGATGAGCAGTTCTTC. Its translation: CATRRDSGGVDEQFF.

The chain uses TRBV7-9 and TRBJ1-2; D is perhaps TRBD1 (5 bases). Germline V gene data show CDR1 as SEHNR and CDR2 as FQNEAQ (reference sequence). Trimming took off 5 bases at V and 4 bases at J, with 8 bases between the two ends. CDR3 length equals 12 residues. In nucleotides, the CDR3 is TGTGCCAGCAGCCCAGACAGCTATGGCTACACCTTC. This sequence encodes CASSPDSYGYTF.

This chain links TRBV27 with TRBJ1-1, with D unclear. CDR3 length equals 12 residues. Trimming took off 6 bases at V and 5 bases at J, with 10 bases between the two ends. From germline, CDR1 is MNHEY and CDR2 SMNVEV (reference sequence). The CDR3 here is CASSSPRTEAFF. In DNA, the CDR3 is TGTGCCAGCAGCAGTCCCAGGACTGAAGCTTTCTTT.

V is TRBV30 and J is TRBJ1-1, with no clear D. V shed 0 bases and J shed 0 bases, with 5 bases lying between them. CDR1 and CDR2 from the germline V gene are GTSNPN and SVGIG (reference sequence). The length of the CDR3 is 13 residues. CDR3 in DNA: TGTGCCTGGAGTGTACTTATGAACACTGAAGCTTTCTTT. It codes for CAWSVLMNTEAFF.

This clone was counted once. This chain uses TRBV6-5 with TRBJ2-2; 7 positions match TRBD1. CDR1 and CDR2 (germline): MNHEY, SVGAGI. J gave up 5 bases and V 6 bases, and 9 bases lay outside the gene matches. This CDR3 contains 15 residues. The CDR3 region is CASRPGQKSTGELFF. CDR3 coding DNA: TGTGCCAGCAGACCGGGACAGAAGTCGACCGGGGAGCTGTTTTTT.

The chain recombines TRBV3-1 (or the pseudogene TRBV3-2) with TRBJ2-5; TRBD2 matches 12 bases. The CDR3 consists of 18 residues. V lost 1 base and J lost 2; bases outside the gene matches: 8. Germline V gene data show CDR1 as LGHDT and CDR2 as YNNKEL (reference sequence). DNA for the CDR3: TGTGCCAGCAGCCAAGGGCTAGCGGGGGGGCCGGGGCAAGAGACCCAGTACTTC. Encoded protein: CASSQGLAGGPGQETQYF.

This clone was detected once. DNA for the CDR3: TGTGCCAGCAGTTACTCTCACTTCTACGAGCAGTACTTC. Protein sequence: CASSYSHFYEQYF. The chain joins TRBV6-5 to TRBJ2-7; D remains ambiguous. The V gene's germline CDR1 is MNHEY and CDR2 SVGAGI. The V end lost 0 bases, the J end lost 3 bases, and 6 bases lay between the germline ends. The CDR3 contains 13 residues.

The chain employs TRBV4-3 and TRBJ2-1, with 7 bases lining up with TRBD2. The trim removed 0 bases at V and 0 bases at J, leaving 2 bases unmatched. CDR1 LGHNA and CDR2 YSLEER come from the germline V gene. There are 16 residues in the CDR3. Here the CDR3 reads CASSQESGGSYNEQFF. Here the CDR3 DNA reads TGCGCCAGCAGCCAAGAGTCGGGGGGCTCCTACAATGAGCAGTTCTTC.

The V and J genes are TRBV19 and TRBJ1-5, with D possibly being TRBD1 (6 bases). The germline CDR1 and CDR2 sequences are LNHDA and SQIVND (reference sequence). The CDR3 loop spans 14 amino acids. Trimming took off 4 bases at V and 2 bases at J, with 9 bases between the two ends. DNA of the CDR3: TGTGCCAGTAGTAGGGCAGGGGGCAATCAGCCCCAGCATTTT. This gives the protein CASSRAGGNQPQHF.

The chain recombines TRBV9 with TRBJ1-5, with D tentatively TRBD1 (6 bases). The germline CDR1 and CDR2 sequences are SGDLS and YYNGEE. The germline V and J ends were trimmed by 1 base and 0 bases, with 8 bases remaining between them. This CDR3 has 15 residues. CDR3 sequence reads: CASSVTGTSNQPQHF. The CDR3, as DNA: TGTGCCAGCAGCGTAACAGGGACTAGCAATCAGCCCCAGCATTTT.

The chain joins TRBV5-1 to TRBJ2-3, with TRBD2 identical over 13 bases. Losses at the gene ends were 4 bases for V and 4 bases for J; bases not matched to a gene: 6. CDR1 is SGHRS and CDR2 is YFSETQ in the germline V gene. The CDR3 sequence is 16 residues long. CDR3 sequence: CASSPLAGGPADTQYF. In nucleotides, the CDR3 is TGCGCCAGCAGCCCACTAGCGGGGGGGCCGGCAGATACGCAGTATTTT.